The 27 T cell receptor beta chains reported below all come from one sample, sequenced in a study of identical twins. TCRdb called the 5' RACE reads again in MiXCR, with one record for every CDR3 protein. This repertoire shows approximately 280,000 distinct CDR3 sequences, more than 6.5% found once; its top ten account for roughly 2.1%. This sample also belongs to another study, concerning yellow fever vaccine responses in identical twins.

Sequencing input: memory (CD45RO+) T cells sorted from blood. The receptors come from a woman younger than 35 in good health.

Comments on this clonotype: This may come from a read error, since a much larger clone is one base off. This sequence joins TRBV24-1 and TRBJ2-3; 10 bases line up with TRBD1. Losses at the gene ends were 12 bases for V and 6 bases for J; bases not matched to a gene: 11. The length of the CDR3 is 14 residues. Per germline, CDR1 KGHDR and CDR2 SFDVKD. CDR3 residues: CAAGGTGAGDTQYF. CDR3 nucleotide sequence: TGTGCCGCCGGCGGGACAGGGGCCGGGGATACGCAGTATTTT.

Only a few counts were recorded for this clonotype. CDR3 coding DNA: TGCGCCAGCAGGCCTAGCGGGAGTTACTACAATGAGCAGTTCTTC. It encodes CASRPSGSYYNEQFF. V and J are TRBV5-1 and TRBJ2-1, with 10 bases fitting TRBD2. CDR1 and CDR2 from the germline V gene are SGHRS and YFSETQ. Unmatched junction bases numbered 5, after V lost 5 bases and J lost 3 bases. The CDR3 runs to 15 residues. Drawing the rest from reference TRBV5-1 and TRBJ2-1, the complete variable domain is KAGVTQTPRYLIKTRGQQVTLSCSPISGHRSVSWYQQTPGQGLQFLFEYFSETQRNKGNFPGRFSGRQFSNSRSEMNVSTLELGDSALYLCASRPSGSYYNEQFFGPGTRLTVL.

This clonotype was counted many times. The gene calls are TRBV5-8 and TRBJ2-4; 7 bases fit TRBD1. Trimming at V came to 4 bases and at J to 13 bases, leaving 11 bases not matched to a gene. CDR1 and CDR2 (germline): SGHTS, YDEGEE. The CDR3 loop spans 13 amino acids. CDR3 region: CASSLDREGPQYF. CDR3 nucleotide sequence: TGTGCCAGCAGCCTAGACAGGGAAGGCCCACAGTACTTC.

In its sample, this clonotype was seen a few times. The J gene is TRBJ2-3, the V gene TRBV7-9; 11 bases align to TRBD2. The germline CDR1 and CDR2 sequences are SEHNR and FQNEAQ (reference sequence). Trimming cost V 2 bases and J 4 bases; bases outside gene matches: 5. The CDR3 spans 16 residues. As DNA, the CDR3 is TGTGCCAGCAGCTTACTAGCGGGGGGCGGCGCAGATACGCAGTATTTT. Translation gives CASSLLAGGGADTQYF.

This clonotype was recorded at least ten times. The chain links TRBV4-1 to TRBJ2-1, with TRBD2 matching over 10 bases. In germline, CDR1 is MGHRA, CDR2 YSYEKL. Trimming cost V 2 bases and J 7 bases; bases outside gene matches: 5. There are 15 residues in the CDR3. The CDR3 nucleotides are TGCGCCAGCAGCCAACCCACTAGCGGGGTTAATGAGCAGTTCTTC. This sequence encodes CASSQPTSGVNEQFF.

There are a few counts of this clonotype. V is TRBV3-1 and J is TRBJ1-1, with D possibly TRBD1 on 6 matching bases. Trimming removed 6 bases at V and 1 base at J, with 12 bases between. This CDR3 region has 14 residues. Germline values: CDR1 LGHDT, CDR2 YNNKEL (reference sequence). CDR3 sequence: CASSWGRGNTEAFF. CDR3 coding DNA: TGTGCCAGCAGTTGGGGCAGGGGGAACACTGAAGCTTTCTTT.

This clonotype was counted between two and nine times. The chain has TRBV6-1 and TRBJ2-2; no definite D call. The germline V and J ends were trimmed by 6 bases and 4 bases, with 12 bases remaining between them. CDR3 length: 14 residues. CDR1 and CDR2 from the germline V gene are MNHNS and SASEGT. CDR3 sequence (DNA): TGTGCCAGCAGAACCCGACGGTTCACCGGGGAGCTGTTTTTT. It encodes CASRTRRFTGELFF.

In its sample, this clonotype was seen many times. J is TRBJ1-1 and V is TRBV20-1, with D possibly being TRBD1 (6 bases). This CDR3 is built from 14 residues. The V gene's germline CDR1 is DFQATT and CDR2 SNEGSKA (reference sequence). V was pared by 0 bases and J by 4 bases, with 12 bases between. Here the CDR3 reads CSARDGQGTTEAFF. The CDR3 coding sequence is TGCAGTGCTAGAGATGGGCAGGGGACCACTGAAGCTTTCTTT.

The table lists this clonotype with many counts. The CDR3 loop reads CATSRGSGDEQFF. The CDR3 nucleotides are TGTGCCACCAGCAGGGGTTCAGGGGATGAGCAGTTCTTC. The chain has TRBV15 and TRBJ2-1; a weak D match, TRBD1 (6 bases). CDR3 size: 13 residues. Germline CDR1 reads LNHNV; CDR2 reads YYDKDF (reference sequence). The ends were cut back, 3 bases at V and 8 bases at J, with 11 bases in the middle.

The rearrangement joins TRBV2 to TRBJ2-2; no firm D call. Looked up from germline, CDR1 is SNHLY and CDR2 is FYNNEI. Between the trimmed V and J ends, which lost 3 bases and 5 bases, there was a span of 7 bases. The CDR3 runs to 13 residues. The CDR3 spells CASSDYGTGELFF. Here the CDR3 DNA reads TGTGCCAGCAGTGATTACGGGACCGGGGAGCTGTTTTTT.

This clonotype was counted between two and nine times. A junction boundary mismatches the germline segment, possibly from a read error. The chain's CDR3 is CAIRDRGSSGGNVLTF. As DNA, the CDR3 is TGTGCCATCCGGGACAGGGGCAGCTCTGGGGGCAACGTCCTGACTTTC. The J gene is TRBJ2-6, the V gene TRBV10-3, with TRBD1 matching 10 bases. This CDR3 comprises 16 residues. Germline CDR1 ENHRY, CDR2 SYGVKD.

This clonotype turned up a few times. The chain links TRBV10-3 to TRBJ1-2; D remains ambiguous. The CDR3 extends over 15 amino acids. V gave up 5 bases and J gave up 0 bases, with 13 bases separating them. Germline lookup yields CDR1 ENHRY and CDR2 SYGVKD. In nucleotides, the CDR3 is TGTGCCATCAGTCTAAGGGAGACCCCTAACTATGGCTACACCTTC. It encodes CAISLRETPNYGYTF.

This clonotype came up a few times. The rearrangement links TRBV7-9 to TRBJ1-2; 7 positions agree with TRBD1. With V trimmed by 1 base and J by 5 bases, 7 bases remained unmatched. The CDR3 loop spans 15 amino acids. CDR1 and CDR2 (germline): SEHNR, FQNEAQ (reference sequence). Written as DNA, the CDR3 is TGTGCCAGCAGCTTAGTCGTGGGGGACAGTTATGGCTACACCTTC. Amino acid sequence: CASSLVVGDSYGYTF.

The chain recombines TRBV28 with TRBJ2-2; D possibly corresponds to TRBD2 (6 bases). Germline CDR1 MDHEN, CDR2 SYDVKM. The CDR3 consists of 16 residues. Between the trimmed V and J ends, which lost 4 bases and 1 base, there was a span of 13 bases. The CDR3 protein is CASSSWDWMNTGELFF. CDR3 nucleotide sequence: TGTGCCAGCAGTTCCTGGGACTGGATGAACACCGGGGAGCTGTTTTTT.

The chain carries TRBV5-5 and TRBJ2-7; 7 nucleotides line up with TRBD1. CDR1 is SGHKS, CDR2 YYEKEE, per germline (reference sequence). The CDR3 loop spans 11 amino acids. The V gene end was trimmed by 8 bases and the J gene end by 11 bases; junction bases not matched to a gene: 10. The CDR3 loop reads CASRMGDSEYV. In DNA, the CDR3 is TGTGCCAGTAGAATGGGGGACAGCGAGTACGTC.

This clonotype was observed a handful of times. CDR3: CSAMDPSGEQYF. Written as DNA, the CDR3 is TGCAGTGCTATGGACCCCAGCGGCGAGCAGTACTTC. V and J are TRBV20-1 and TRBJ2-7; D is perhaps TRBD2 (5 bases). The CDR3 runs to 12 residues. The germline V gene has CDR1 DFQATT and CDR2 SNEGSKA (reference sequence). Trimming stripped 4 bases from V and 6 bases from J, with 13 bases between.

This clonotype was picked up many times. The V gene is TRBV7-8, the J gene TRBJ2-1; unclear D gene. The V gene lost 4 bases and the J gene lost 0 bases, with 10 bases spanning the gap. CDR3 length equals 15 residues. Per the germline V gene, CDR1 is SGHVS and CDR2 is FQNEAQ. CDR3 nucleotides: TGTGCCAGCAGCTCCCTAAGGAGCTCCTACAATGAGCAGTTCTTC. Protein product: CASSSLRSSYNEQFF.

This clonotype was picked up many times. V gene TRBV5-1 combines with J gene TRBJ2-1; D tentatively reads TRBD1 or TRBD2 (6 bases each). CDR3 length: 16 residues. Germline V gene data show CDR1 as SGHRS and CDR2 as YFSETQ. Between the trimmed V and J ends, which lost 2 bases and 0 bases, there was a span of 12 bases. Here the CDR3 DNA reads TGCGCCAGCAGCTTTGGACAGACTAGCTCCTACAATGAGCAGTTCTTC. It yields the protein CASSFGQTSSYNEQFF.

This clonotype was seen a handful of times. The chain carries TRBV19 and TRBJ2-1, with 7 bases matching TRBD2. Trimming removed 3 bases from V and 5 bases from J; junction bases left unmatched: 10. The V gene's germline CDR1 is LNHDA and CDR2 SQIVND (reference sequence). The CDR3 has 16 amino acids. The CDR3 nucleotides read TGTGCCAGTAGTATGTCGGCTCCAGCGGGGAACAATGAGCAGTTCTTC. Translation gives CASSMSAPAGNNEQFF.

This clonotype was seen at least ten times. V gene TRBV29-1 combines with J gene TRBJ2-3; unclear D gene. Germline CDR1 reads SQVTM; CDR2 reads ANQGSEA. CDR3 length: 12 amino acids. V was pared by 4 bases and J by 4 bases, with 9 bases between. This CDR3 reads CSVVLGADTQYF. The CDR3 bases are TGCAGCGTTGTCTTAGGAGCAGATACGCAGTATTTT.

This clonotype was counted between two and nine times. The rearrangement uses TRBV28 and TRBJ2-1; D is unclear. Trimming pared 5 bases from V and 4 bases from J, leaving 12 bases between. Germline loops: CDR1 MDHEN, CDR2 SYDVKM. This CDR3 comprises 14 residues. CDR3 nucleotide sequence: TGTGCCAGCAGTCCCCGACCGGCATACAATGAGCAGTTCTTC. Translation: CASSPRPAYNEQFF.

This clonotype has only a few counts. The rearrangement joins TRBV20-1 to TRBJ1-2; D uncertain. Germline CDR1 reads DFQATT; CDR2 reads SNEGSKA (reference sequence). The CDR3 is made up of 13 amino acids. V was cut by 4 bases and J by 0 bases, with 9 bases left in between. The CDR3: CSANDGTNYGYTF. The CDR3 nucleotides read TGCAGTGCTAATGACGGGACTAACTATGGCTACACCTTC.

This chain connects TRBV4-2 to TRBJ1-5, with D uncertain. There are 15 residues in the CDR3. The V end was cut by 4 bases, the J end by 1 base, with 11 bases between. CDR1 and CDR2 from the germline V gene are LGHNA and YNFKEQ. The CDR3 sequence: CASSPSKDSNQPQHF. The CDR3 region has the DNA TGTGCCAGCAGCCCTTCAAAGGACAGCAATCAGCCCCAGCATTTT.

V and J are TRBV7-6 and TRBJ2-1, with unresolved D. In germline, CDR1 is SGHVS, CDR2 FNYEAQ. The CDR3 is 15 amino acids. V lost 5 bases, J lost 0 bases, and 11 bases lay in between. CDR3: CASSLPSSSYNEQFF. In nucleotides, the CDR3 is TGTGCCAGCAGCCTCCCCTCATCCTCCTACAATGAGCAGTTCTTC.

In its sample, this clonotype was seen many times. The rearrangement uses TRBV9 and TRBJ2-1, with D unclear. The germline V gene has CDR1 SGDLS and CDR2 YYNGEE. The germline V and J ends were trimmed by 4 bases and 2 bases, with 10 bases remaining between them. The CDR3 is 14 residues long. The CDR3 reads CASSSALTYNEQFF. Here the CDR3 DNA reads TGTGCCAGCAGCTCAGCTCTAACCTACAATGAGCAGTTCTTC.

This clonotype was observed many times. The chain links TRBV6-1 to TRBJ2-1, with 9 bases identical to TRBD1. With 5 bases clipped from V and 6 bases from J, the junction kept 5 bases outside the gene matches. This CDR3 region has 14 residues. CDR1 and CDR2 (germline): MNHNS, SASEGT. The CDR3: CASSPRQGGNEQFF. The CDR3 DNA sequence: TGTGCCAGCAGTCCCAGACAGGGGGGCAATGAGCAGTTCTTC.

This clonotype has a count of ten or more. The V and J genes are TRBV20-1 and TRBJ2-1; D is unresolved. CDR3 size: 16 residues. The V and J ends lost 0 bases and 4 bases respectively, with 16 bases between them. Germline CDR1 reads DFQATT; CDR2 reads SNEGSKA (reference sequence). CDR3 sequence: CSARDPRPTSYNEQFF. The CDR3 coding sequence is TGCAGTGCTAGAGATCCGCGGCCGACTTCTTACAATGAGCAGTTCTTC.